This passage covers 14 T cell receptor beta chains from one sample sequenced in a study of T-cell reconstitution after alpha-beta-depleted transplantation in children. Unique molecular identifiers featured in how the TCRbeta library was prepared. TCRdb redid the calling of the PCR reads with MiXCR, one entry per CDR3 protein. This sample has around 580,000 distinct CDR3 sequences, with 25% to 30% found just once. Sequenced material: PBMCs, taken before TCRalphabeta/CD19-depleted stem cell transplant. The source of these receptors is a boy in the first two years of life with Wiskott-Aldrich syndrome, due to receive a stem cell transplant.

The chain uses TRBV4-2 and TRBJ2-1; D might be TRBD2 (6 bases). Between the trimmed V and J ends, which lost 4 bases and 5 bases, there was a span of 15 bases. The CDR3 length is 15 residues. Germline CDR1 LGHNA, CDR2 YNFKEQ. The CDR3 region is CASSRGGIADNEQFF. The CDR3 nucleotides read TGTGCCAGCAGCCGGGGCGGGATAGCAGACAATGAGCAGTTCTTC.

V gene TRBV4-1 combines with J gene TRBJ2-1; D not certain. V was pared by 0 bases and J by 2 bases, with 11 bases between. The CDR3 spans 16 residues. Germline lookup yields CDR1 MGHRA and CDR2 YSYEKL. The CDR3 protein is CASSQDLARAYNEQFF. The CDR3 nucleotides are TGCGCCAGCAGCCAAGATCTGGCTCGGGCCTACAATGAGCAGTTCTTC.

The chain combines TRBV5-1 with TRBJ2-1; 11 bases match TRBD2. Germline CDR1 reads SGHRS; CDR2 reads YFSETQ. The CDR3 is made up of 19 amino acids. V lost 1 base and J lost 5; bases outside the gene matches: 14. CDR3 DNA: TGCGCCAGCAGCTTGCCAGGACTAGCGGGCGTCGGGCACAACAATGAGCAGTTCTTC. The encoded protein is CASSLPGLAGVGHNNEQFF.

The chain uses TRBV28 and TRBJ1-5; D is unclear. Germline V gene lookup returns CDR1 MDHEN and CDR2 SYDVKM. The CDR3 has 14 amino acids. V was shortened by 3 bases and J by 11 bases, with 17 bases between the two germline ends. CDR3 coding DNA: TGTGCCAGCAGTTTCAGGTATCCTCTATGGACCCAGCATTTT. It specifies CASSFRYPLWTQHF.

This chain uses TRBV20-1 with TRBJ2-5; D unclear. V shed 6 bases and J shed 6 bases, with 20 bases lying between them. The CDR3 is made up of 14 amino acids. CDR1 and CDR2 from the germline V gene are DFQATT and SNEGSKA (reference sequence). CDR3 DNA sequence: TGCAGTGCAGTTGGCCCCAGTGGATTGAAGACCCAGTACTTC. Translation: CSAVGPSGLKTQYF.

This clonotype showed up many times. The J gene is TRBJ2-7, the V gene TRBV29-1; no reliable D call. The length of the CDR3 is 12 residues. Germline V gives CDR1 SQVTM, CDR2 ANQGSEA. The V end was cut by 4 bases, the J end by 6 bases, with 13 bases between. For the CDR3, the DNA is TGCAGCGTTGCCTTCCTCAAGGGCGAGCAGTACTTC. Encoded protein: CSVAFLKGEQYF.

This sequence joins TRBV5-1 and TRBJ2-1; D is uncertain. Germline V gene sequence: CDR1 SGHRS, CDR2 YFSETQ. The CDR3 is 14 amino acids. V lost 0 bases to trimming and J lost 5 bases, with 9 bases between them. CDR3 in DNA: TGCGCCAGCAGCTTGGGACCCCTAAACAATGAGCAGTTCTTC. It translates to CASSLGPLNNEQFF.

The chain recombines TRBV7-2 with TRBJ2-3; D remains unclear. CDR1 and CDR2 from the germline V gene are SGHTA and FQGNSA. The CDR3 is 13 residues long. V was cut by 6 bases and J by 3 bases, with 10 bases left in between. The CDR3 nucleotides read TGTGCCAGCAGTTATAGTTGGACAGATACGCAGTATTTT. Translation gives CASSYSWTDTQYF.

CDR3 DNA sequence: TGTGCCATCAGTGAGTCGGGGAGAGCCGCTAATGAAAAACTGTTTTTT. It is translated as CAISESGRAANEKLFF. V is TRBV10-3 and J is TRBJ1-4; D not resolved. The CDR3 consists of 16 residues. CDR1 ENHRY and CDR2 SYGVKD come from the germline V gene. The V end was cut by 0 bases, the J end by 3 bases, with 11 bases between.

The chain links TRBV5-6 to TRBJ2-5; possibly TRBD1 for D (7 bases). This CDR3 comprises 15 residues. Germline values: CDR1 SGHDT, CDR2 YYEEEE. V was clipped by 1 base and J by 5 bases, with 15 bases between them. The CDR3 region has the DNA TGTGCCAGCAGCTTGCAGGGGGGAGCTCGGGAGACCCAGTACTTC. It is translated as CASSLQGGARETQYF.

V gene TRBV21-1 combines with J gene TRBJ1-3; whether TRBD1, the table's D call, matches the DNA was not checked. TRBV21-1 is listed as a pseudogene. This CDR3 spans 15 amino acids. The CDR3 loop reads CASSKEGTAGNTIYF. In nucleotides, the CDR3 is TGTGCCAGCAGCAAAGAAGGGACAGCTGGAAACACCATATATTTT.

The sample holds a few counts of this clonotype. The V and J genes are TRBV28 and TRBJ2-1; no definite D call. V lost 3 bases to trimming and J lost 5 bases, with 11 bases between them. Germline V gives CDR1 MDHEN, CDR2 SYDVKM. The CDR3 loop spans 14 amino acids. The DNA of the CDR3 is TGTGCCAGCAGTTTGGCCCCGGCTCACAATGAGCAGTTCTTC. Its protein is CASSLAPAHNEQFF.

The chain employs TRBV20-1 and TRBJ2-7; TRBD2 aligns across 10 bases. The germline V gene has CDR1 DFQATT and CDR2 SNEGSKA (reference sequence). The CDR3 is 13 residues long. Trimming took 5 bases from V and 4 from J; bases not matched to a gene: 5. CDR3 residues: CSADLAGVYEQYF. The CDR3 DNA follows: TGCAGTGCTGATCTAGCGGGAGTATACGAGCAGTACTTC.

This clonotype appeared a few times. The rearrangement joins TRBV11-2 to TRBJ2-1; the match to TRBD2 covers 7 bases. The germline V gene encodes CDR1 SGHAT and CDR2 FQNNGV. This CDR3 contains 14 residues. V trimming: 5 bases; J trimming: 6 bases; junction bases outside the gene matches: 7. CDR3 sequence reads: CASSPQLASNEQFF. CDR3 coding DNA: TGTGCCAGCAGCCCTCAACTAGCGAGCAATGAGCAGTTCTTC. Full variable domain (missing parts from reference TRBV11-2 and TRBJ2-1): EAGVAQSPRYKIIEKRQSVAFWCNPISGHATLYWYQQILGQGPKLLIQFQNNGVVDDSQLPKDRFSAERLKGVDSTLKIQPAKLEDSAVYLCASSPQLASNEQFFGPGTRLTVL.